One and the same sample provided the 21 T cell receptor beta chains below, sequenced in a study of blood T cells in healthy people across ages. The use of a sample-barcoded 5' primer and a J-beta primer mix characterized a second PCR of about 7 to 12 cycles. TCRdb re-called the 5' RACE reads through MiXCR, storing one row per CDR3 protein. The sample records approximately 1,000,000 distinct CDR3 sequences, around two fifths being singletons. Material: blood. The source of these receptors is a man between 18 and 29 years old in good health.

The gene calls are TRBV9 and TRBJ1-1; 7 nucleotides agree with TRBD1. Germline loops: CDR1 SGDLS, CDR2 YYNGEE. The trim removed 0 bases at V and 3 bases at J, leaving 5 bases unmatched. This CDR3 spans 15 amino acids. The CDR3 reads CASSVEGTGDTEAFF. Here the CDR3 DNA reads TGTGCCAGCAGCGTAGAGGGTACAGGGGACACTGAAGCTTTCTTT.

This clonotype was counted once. CDR3 region: CASSVDGEGYTF. CDR3 DNA sequence: TGTGCCAGCAGCGTAGACGGGGAAGGCTACACCTTC. This chain joins TRBV9 and TRBJ1-2, with D hard to call. The CDR3 covers 12 residues. Trimming shortened V by 0 bases and J by 8 bases, and 8 bases separated the two germline ends. Per the germline V gene, CDR1 is SGDLS and CDR2 is YYNGEE.

This chain links TRBV9 with TRBJ2-5, with 8 positions matching TRBD2. Trimming cost V 0 bases and J 5 bases; bases outside gene matches: 3. Germline CDR1 SGDLS, CDR2 YYNGEE. This CDR3 has 14 amino acids. The CDR3 region is CASSVAIAGETQYF. The CDR3 DNA reads as TGTGCCAGCAGCGTAGCAATAGCGGGGGAGACCCAGTACTTC.

This clonotype was seen a handful of times. The chain couples TRBV27 to TRBJ2-1; 9 nucleotides agree with TRBD2. CDR3 length: 15 amino acids. Looked up from germline, CDR1 is MNHEY and CDR2 is SMNVEV (reference sequence). V lost 7 bases, J lost 3 bases, and 7 bases stayed unmatched. The CDR3 spells CASTLTSGLYNEQFF. CDR3 sequence (DNA): TGTGCCAGCACCCTAACTAGCGGGCTCTACAATGAGCAGTTCTTC.

In its sample, this clonotype was seen a few times. The rearrangement uses TRBV6-2 or TRBV6-3 and TRBJ2-7, with TRBD2 matching over 9 bases. After removal of 6 bases from V and 2 bases from J, the junction contained 5 bases not matched to a gene. The CDR3 has 14 residues. Germline lookup yields CDR1 MNHEY and CDR2 SVGEGT. CDR3 bases: TGTGCCAGCAGCGAGAGCGGGGGGACCTACGAGCAGTACTTC. This sequence encodes CASSESGGTYEQYF.

This clonotype showed up just once. Germline and junction disagree at one end, which may indicate a read error. The chain's CDR3 is CASSQGERAGSDTRYF. Here the CDR3 DNA reads TGCGCCAGCAGCCAAGGAGAGAGGGCAGGGTCAGATACGCGGTATTTT. The V and J genes are TRBV4-3 and TRBJ2-3, with D perhaps assigned TRBD1 or TRBD2 (5 bases each). Germline CDR1 is LGHNA and CDR2 is YSLEER. This CDR3 contains 16 residues.

Notes on this clonotype: A much bigger clone sits one base away, suggesting this may be a read error. This chain uses TRBV7-2 with TRBJ1-2, with 7 bases lining up with TRBD1. This CDR3 is built from 14 residues. V was pared by 3 bases and J by 0 bases, with 1 base of the junction left unmatched. Germline CDR1 SGHTA, CDR2 FQGNSA. The chain's CDR3 is CASSFDRANYGYTF. The CDR3 DNA sequence: TGTGCCAGCAGCTTCGACAGGGCTAACTATGGCTACACCTTC. The whole variable domain, filled in from reference TRBV7-2 and TRBJ1-2, reads GAGVSQSPSNKVTEKGKDVELRCDPISGHTALYWYRQSLGQGLEFLIYFQGNSAPDKSGLPSDRFSAERTGGSVSTLTIQRTQQEDSAVYLCASSFDRANYGYTFGSGTRLTVV.

The CDR3 is CSAMTSGGGYEQYF. The CDR3 DNA is TGCAGTGCAATGACTAGCGGGGGAGGATACGAGCAGTACTTC. The chain recombines TRBV20-1 with TRBJ2-5; 12 bases are a match to TRBD2. The J call is in doubt because the DNA end fits TRBJ2-7 better. The V gene's germline CDR1 is DFQATT and CDR2 SNEGSKA (reference sequence). The CDR3 is 14 amino acids.

This clonotype was seen only a few times. V gene TRBV7-2 combines with J gene TRBJ2-7; D not resolved. CDR1 is SGHTA, CDR2 FQGNSA, per germline. This CDR3 has 12 residues. Trimming shortened V by 4 bases and J by 4 bases, and 8 bases separated the two germline ends. CDR3 sequence: CASSSLEYEQYF. CDR3 nucleotides: TGTGCCAGCAGCTCCCTAGAATACGAGCAGTACTTC.

The chain joins TRBV9 to TRBJ1-2; TRBD1 aligns across 8 bases. Looked up from germline, CDR1 is SGDLS and CDR2 is YYNGEE. J lost 7 bases, V lost 3 bases, and 5 bases had no gene match. This CDR3 spans 13 amino acids. CDR3 bases: TGTGCCAGCAGCGACGATGACAGGGGTGGCTACACCTTC. This sequence encodes CASSDDDRGGYTF. The complete variable domain, with remaining parts taken from reference TRBV9 and TRBJ1-2, reads DSGVTQTPKHLITATGQRVTLRCSPRSGDLSVYWYQQSLDQGLQFLIQYYNGEERAKGNILERFSAQQFPDLHSELNLSSLELGDSALYFCASSDDDRGGYTFGSGTRLTVV.

The rearrangement links TRBV11-1 to TRBJ1-1; possibly TRBD1 for D (5 bases). CDR3 length: 14 amino acids. The V end lost 1 base, the J end lost 11 bases, and 17 bases lay between the germline ends. Germline assignment: CDR1 SGHAT and CDR2 FQDESV (reference sequence). The CDR3 region has the DNA TGTGCCAGCAGCTTAGGGGGGAGAATTAATACGGCTTTCTTT. It specifies CASSLGGRINTAFF.

This clonotype showed up just a few times. The chain couples TRBV9 to TRBJ1-2; 7 positions match TRBD1. Unmatched junction bases numbered 8, after V lost 2 bases and J lost 4 bases. Germline V CDR1 and CDR2: SGDLS, YYNGEE. The CDR3 has 15 amino acids. CDR3 nucleotides: TGTGCCAGCAGCGTTTTTCGACAGGGCGGCTATGGCTACACCTTC. Translated: CASSVFRQGGYGYTF.

The chain has TRBV6-2 or TRBV6-3 and TRBJ1-1; unclear D gene. CDR1 and CDR2 (germline): MNHEY, SVGEGT. V lost 0 bases and J 0 bases, leaving 11 bases between the germline ends. The CDR3 extends over 16 amino acids. CDR3 loop: CASSYSNRGVNTEAFF. The DNA of the CDR3 is TGTGCCAGCAGTTACTCGAACCGGGGAGTGAACACTGAAGCTTTCTTT.

The genes are TRBV20-1 and TRBJ2-3, with 10 nucleotides matching TRBD2. Germline CDR1 reads DFQATT; CDR2 reads SNEGSKA (reference sequence). V lost 3 bases to trimming and J lost 0 bases; unmatched junction nucleotides: 6. This CDR3 has 16 residues. CDR3 DNA sequence: TGCAGTGCTAGCCCACTAGCGGGGCGAAGCACAGATACGCAGTATTTT. Translated: CSASPLAGRSTDTQYF.

The table lists this clonotype with a count of one. The chain uses TRBV6-1 and TRBJ2-6; TRBD1 matches 8 bases. The V segment lost 9 bases and the J segment 5 bases; nucleotides outside the gene matches: 6. Germline V lookup: CDR1 MNHNS, CDR2 SASEGT. The CDR3 has 14 residues. CDR3 nucleotide sequence: TGTGCCAGTCGACAGGGGAATAGGGCCAACGTCCTGACTTTC. Its protein product is CASRQGNRANVLTF.

This clonotype showed up just once. This sequence joins TRBV7-8 and TRBJ2-1; tentatively, D is TRBD2 (6 bases). Deletions cut 6 bases from V and 0 bases from J, with 18 bases between. The CDR3 is 17 amino acids. CDR1 is SGHVS, CDR2 FQNEAQ, per germline. CDR3 sequence: CASRREAVRSSYNEQFF. In DNA, the CDR3 is TGTGCCAGCAGAAGGGAGGCCGTAAGGAGCTCCTACAATGAGCAGTTCTTC.

The CDR3 loop reads CAIHRGQETQYF. DNA of the CDR3: TGTGCCATACACAGGGGGCAAGAGACCCAGTACTTC. This chain connects TRBV14 to TRBJ2-5; 8 positions match TRBD1. The junction had 3 bases not matched to a gene; V was cut back by 10 bases and J by 2 bases. Germline V gene sequence: CDR1 SGHDN, CDR2 FVKESK. The CDR3 spans 12 residues.

This chain links TRBV12-3 or TRBV12-4 with TRBJ2-1; TRBD2 might be the D (5 bases). CDR3 length: 17 residues. V gave up 3 bases and J gave up 1 base, with 16 bases separating them. CDR3 protein: CASSFRERVGSYNEQFF. Written as DNA, the CDR3 is TGTGCCAGCAGTTTTCGGGAACGGGTCGGGTCCTACAATGAGCAGTTCTTC.

The chain recombines TRBV6-5 with TRBJ1-4; D gene ambiguous. Germline V lookup: CDR1 MNHEY, CDR2 SVGAGI. V gave up 0 bases and J gave up 7 bases, with 12 bases separating them. This CDR3 is 15 amino acids long. The CDR3 loop is CASSYSWRRGEKLFF. CDR3 bases: TGTGCCAGCAGTTACTCGTGGAGGCGCGGTGAAAAACTGTTTTTT.

This chain joins TRBV29-1 and TRBJ1-2, with D possibly TRBD1 on 6 matching bases. Germline V CDR1 and CDR2: SQVTM, ANQGSEA. The CDR3 is 13 amino acids. V lost 4 bases to trimming and J lost 6 bases, with 15 bases between them. The CDR3 nucleotides read TGCAGCGTTGTCGGACGGGGGGCTAATGGCTACACCTTC. Translated, it gives CSVVGRGANGYTF.

The CDR3 bases are TGTGCCAGCAGTTATTTGGCGGGGGGGCCCGCAGATACGCAGTATTTT. Its translation: CASSYLAGGPADTQYF. The gene calls are TRBV6-2 or TRBV6-3 and TRBJ2-3; the match to TRBD2 covers 9 bases. This CDR3 has 16 residues. Germline lookup yields CDR1 MNHEY and CDR2 SVGEGT. V lost 3 bases to trimming and J lost 4 bases; unmatched junction nucleotides: 8.